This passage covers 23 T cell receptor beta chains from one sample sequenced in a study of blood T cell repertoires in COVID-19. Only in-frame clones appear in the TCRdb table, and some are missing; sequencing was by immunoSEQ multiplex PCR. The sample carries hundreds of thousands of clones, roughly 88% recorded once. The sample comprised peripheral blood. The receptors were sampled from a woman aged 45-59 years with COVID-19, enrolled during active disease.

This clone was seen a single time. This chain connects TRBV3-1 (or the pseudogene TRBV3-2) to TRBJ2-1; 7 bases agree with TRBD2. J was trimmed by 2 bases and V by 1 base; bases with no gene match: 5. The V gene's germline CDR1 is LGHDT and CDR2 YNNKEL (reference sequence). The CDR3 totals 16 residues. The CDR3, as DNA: TGTGCCAGCAGCCAAGCTAGCAGCGGGGCCTACAATGAGCAGTTCTTC. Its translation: CASSQASSGAYNEQFF.

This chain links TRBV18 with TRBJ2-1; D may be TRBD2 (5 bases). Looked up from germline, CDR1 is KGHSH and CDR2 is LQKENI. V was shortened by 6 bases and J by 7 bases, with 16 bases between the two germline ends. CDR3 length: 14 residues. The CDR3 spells CASSPPWGENEQFF. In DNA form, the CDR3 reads TGTGCCAGCTCGCCCCCGTGGGGAGAGAATGAGCAGTTCTTC.

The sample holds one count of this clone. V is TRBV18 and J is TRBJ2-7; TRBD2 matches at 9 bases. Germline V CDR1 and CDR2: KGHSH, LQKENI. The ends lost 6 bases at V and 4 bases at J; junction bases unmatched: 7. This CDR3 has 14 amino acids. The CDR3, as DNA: TGTGCCAGCTCGTCCGGGACTAGCACTTACGAGCAGTACTTC. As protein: CASSSGTSTYEQYF.

This CDR3 is CASRWQGEDTEAFF. The CDR3 nucleotides read TGTGCCAGCAGGTGGCAGGGCGAGGACACTGAAGCTTTCTTT. This rearrangement joins TRBV2 to TRBJ1-1, with D possibly TRBD1 on 5 matching bases. Germline V gene data show CDR1 as SNHLY and CDR2 as FYNNEI. The CDR3 runs 14 residues. Trimming took 6 bases from V and 3 from J, leaving 14 bases between them.

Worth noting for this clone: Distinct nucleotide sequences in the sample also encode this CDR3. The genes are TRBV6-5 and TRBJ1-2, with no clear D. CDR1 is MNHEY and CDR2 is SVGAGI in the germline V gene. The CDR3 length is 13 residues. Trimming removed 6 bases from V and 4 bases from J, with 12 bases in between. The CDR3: CASSPGASYGYTF. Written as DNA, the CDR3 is TGTGCCAGCAGCCCCGGAGCCAGCTATGGCTACACCTTC.

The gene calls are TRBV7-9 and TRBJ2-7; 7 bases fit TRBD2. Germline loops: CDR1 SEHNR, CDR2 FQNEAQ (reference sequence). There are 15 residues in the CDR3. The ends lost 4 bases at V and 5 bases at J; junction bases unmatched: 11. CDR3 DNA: TGTGCCAGCAGCTCGTGGGAGGGTATTATCCACGAGCAGTACTTC. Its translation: CASSSWEGIIHEQYF.

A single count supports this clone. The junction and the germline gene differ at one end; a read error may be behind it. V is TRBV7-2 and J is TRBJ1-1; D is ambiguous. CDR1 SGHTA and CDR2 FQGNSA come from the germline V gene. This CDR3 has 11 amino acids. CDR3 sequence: CASSSDTEAFF. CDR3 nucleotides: TGTGCCAGCAGCTCAGACACCGAAGCTTTCTTT.

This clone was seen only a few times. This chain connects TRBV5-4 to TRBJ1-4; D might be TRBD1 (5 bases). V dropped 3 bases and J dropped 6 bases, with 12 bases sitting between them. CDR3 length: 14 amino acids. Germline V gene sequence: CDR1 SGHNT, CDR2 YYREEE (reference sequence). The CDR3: CASSSGGGYEKLFF. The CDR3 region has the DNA TGTGCCAGCAGCTCAGGCGGGGGTTATGAAAAACTGTTTTTT. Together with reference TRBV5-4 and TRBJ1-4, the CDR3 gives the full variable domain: ETGVTQSPTHLIKTRGQQVTLRCSSQSGHNTVSWYQQALGQGPQFIFQYYREEENGRGNFPPRFSGLQFPNYSSELNVNALELDDSALYLCASSSGGGYEKLFFGSGTQLSVL.

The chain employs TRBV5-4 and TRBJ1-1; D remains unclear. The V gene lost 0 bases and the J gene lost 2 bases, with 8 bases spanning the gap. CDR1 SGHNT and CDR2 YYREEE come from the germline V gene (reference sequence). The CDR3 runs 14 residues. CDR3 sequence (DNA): TGTGCCAGCAGCTTGGTAGCGAGCAACACTGAAGCTTTCTTT. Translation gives CASSLVASNTEAFF.

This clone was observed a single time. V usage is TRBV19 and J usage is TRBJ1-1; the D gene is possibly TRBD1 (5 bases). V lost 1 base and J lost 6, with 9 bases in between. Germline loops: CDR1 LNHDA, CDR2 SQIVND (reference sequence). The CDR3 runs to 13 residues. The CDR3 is CASSIGLTAEAFF. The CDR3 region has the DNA TGTGCCAGTAGTATAGGTTTGACAGCTGAAGCTTTCTTT.

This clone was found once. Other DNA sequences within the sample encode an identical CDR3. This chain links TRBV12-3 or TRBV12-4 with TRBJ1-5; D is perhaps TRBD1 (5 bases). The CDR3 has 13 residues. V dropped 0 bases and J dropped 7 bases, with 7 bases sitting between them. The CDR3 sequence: CASSLAGGQPQHF. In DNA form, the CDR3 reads TGTGCCAGCAGTTTAGCGGGGGGACAGCCCCAGCATTTT.

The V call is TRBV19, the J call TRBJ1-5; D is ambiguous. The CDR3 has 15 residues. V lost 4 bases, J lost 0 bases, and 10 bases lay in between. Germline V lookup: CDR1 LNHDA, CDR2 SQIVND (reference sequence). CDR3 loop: CASSSPGTSNQPQHF. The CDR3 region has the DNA TGTGCCAGTAGTAGTCCGGGAACTAGCAATCAGCCCCAGCATTTT.

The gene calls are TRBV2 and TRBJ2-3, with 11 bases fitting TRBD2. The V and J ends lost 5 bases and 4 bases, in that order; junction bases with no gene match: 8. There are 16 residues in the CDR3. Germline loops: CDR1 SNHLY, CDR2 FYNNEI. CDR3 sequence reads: CASSLIAGGHPDTQYF. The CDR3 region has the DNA TGTGCCAGCAGTCTAATAGCGGGGGGGCACCCAGATACGCAGTATTTT.

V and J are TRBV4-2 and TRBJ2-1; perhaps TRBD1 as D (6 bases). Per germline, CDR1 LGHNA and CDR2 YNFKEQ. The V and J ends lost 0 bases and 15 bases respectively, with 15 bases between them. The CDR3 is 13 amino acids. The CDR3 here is CASSQDDEGVRFF. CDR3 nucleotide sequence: TGTGCCAGCAGCCAAGATGATGAGGGGGTCAGGTTCTTC.

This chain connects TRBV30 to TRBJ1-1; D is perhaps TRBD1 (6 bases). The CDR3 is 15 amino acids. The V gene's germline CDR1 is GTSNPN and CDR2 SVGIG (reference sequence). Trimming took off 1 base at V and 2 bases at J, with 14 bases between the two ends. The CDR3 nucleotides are TGTGCCTGGAGTGAAGGGGGGGGCGTTAACACTGAAGCTTTCTTT. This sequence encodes CAWSEGGGVNTEAFF.

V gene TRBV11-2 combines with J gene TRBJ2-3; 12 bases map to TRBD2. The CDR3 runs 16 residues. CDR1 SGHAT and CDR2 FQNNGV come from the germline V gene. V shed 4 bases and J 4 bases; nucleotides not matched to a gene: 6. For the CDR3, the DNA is TGTGCCAGCAGCTCGGGGACTAGCGGGTGGCCAGATACGCAGTATTTT. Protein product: CASSSGTSGWPDTQYF. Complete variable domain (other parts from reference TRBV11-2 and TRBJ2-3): EAGVAQSPRYKIIEKRQSVAFWCNPISGHATLYWYQQILGQGPKLLIQFQNNGVVDDSQLPKDRFSAERLKGVDSTLKIQPAKLEDSAVYLCASSSGTSGWPDTQYFGPGTRLTVL.

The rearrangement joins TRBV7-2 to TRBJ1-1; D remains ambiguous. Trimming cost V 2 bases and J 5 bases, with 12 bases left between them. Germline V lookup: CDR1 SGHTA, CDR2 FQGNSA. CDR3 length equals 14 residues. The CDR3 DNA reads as TGTGCCAGCAGCTTACTGGGAGGGCTGACTGAAGCTTTCTTT. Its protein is CASSLLGGLTEAFF.

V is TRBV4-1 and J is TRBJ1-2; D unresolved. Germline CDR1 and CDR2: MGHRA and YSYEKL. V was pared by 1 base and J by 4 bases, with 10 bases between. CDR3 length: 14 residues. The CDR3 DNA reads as TGCGCCAGCAGCCAAGGGGAGGCCACCTATGGCTACACCTTC. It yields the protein CASSQGEATYGYTF.

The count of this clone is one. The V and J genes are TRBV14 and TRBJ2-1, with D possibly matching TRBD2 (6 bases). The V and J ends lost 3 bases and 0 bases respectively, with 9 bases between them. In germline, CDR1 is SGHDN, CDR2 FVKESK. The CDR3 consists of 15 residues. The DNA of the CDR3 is TGTGCCAGCAGCCAGCAGCGGGTCTCCTACAATGAGCAGTTCTTC. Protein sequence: CASSQQRVSYNEQFF.

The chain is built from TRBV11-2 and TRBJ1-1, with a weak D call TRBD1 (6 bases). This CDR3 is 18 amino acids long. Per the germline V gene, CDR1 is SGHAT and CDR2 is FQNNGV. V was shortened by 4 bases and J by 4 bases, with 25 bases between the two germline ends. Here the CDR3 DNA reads TGTGCCAGCAGCTCCTCACAAGGGGCCACAGGGCCGGGCACTGAAGCTTTCTTT. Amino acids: CASSSSQGATGPGTEAFF.

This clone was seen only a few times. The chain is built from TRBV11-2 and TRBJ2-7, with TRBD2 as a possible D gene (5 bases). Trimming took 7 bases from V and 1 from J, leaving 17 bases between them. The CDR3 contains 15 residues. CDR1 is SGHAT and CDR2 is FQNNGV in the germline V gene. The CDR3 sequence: CASTPRTEASYEQYF. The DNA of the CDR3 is TGTGCCAGCACCCCCCGGACGGAGGCGTCCTACGAGCAGTACTTC.

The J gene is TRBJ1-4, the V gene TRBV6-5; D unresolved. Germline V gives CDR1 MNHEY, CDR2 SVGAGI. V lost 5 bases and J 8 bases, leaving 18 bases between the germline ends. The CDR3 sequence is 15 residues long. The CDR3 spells CASSTWESIAEKLFF. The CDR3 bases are TGTGCCAGCAGTACATGGGAGTCTATAGCGGAAAAACTGTTTTTT.

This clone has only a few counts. CDR3 DNA sequence: TGTGCCAGCAGTGACCAGGGGGCGCGGGGTGAAAAACTGTTTTTT. This translates into CASSDQGARGEKLFF. This sequence joins TRBV25-1 and TRBJ1-4; 8 nucleotides agree with TRBD1. This CDR3 contains 15 residues. V lost 3 bases and J lost 7; bases outside the gene matches: 7. Looked up from germline, CDR1 is MGHDK and CDR2 is SYGVNS.